This T cell receptor beta chain is drawn from a study of cytomegalovirus exposure and HLA in healthy donors. PCR involved 60 Vbeta and 13 Jbeta primers. Produced via immunoSEQ multiplex PCR; TCRdb's table is partial and in-frame only. Of roughly 100,000 clones listed, approximately 86% are singletons. Germline CDR1 is SQVTM and CDR2 is ANQGSEA. The length of the CDR3 is 13 residues. V lost 5 bases and J 1 base, leaving 11 bases between the germline ends. This rearrangement joins TRBV29-1 to TRBJ1-1; D not resolved. The TCR sequence derives from a man between 18 and 35 years old in good health and CMV-seronegative. Sample: PBMCs. CDR3 sequence reads: CSVSGGPNTEAFF. CDR3 nucleotides: TGCAGCGTTAGTGGCGGGCCGAACACTGAAGCTTTCTTT. The full variable domain, with the rest looked up from reference TRBV29-1 and TRBJ1-1, is SAVISQKPSRDICQRGTSLTIQCQVDSQVTMMFWYRQQPGQSLTLIATANQGSEATYESGFVIDKFPISRPNLTFSTLTVSNMSPEDSSIYLCSVSGGPNTEAFFGQGTRLTVV.